This is a list of T cell receptor beta chains from one sample in a study of radiotherapy plus CTLA-4 blockade in lung cancer. The method was immunoSEQ multiplex PCR; TCRdb's version includes in-frame clones alone and lacks a portion of them. Among tens of thousands of clones, roughly 79% were seen once, and the ten largest hold 20% to 30%. The sequencing used peripheral blood, collected from a patient treated with radiotherapy plus ipilimumab. The receptors shown here come from a human donor with non-small cell lung cancer that progressed on radiotherapy plus ipilimumab. The CDR3 runs from the conserved cysteine through the conserved F or W. A D gene is named only where the DNA matches it firmly. Rows give clone size only sometimes, using once, few, many, or a class for an expanded clone.

V	size	length	J	D	DNA	CDR3
TRBV6-6	-	12	TRBJ1-1	-	TGTGCCAGCAGTGACAGGTCCACTGAAGCTTTCTTT	CASSDRSTEAFF
TRBV7-2	-	12	TRBJ2-5	-	TGTGCCAGCAGCTTCTTCCTAGAGACCCAGTACTTC	CASSFFLETQYF
TRBV7-3	-	14	TRBJ1-1	TRBD1	TGTGCCAGCAGCTCGGGACAGGGGGCAACCATAGCTTTCTTT	CASSSGQGATIAFF
TRBV19	-	15	TRBJ2-7	-	TGTGCCAGTAGTACCCCAAATTCAGGGCTATCCGAGCAGTACTTC	CASSTPNSGLSEQYF
TRBV19	-	15	TRBJ1-3	TRBD1	TGTGCCAGTACCCAGGGACAGGTGCTTGGAAACACCATATATTTT	CASTQGQVLGNTIYF
TRBV5-3	-	20	TRBJ2-1	TRBD2	TGTGCCAGAAGCAAGACGGAACCGGGACTAGCGGGGGGGCCTGGCAATGAGCAGTTCTTC	CARSKTEPGLAGGPGNEQFF
TRBV2	-	12	TRBJ2-7	-	TGTGCCAGCAACGCGAAAACCTACGAGCAGTACTTC	CASNAKTYEQYF
TRBV7-2	few	14	TRBJ1-4	TRBD1	TGTGCCAGCAGTTCGGGACAGGAGGGGGAAAAACTGTTTTTT	CASSSGQEGEKLFF
TRBV4-1	-	16	TRBJ2-1	TRBD1	TGCGCCAGCAGCCAAGATGCCCAGGGGGCCTTCTATGAGCAGTTCTTC	CASSQDAQGAFYEQFF
TRBV9	few	16	TRBJ2-3	TRBD2	TGTGCCAGCAGCGTAGAAGCGGGGGGGCCCACAGATACGCAGTATTTT	CASSVEAGGPTDTQYF
TRBV4-3	-	19	TRBJ1-4	-	TGCGCCAGCAGCCAAGATTACAGGGTGTCGTTCTTCATGGGTGAAAAACTGTTTTTT	CASSQDYRVSFFMGEKLFF
TRBV11-1	-	15	TRBJ2-7	TRBD1	TGTACCAGCAGCTCCTACAGGGGAATGGCCTACGAGCAGTACTTC	CTSSSYRGMAYEQYF
TRBV7-9	-	14	TRBJ1-1	-	TGTGCCAGCAGCTTAGGGTCGCAAGCCACTGAAGCTTTCTTT	CASSLGSQATEAFF
TRBV14	-	15	TRBJ1-3	-	TGTGCCAGCAGCCGAAGGGCAGGGATTGGAAACACCATATATTTT	CASSRRAGIGNTIYF
TRBV5-1	-	15	TRBJ2-2	-	TGCGCCAGCAGCCCCGAGGCGGGGCCCGCCGGGGAGCTGTTTTTT	CASSPEAGPAGELFF
TRBV5-1	once	16	TRBJ2-2	TRBD1	TGCGCCAGCAGCTTGAACAGGGGATCGGGGACCGGGGAGCTGTTTTTT	CASSLNRGSGTGELFF
TRBV19	-	15	TRBJ2-5	TRBD2	TGTGCCAGTAGTTACGGACTAGCGGGGATGGAGACCCAGTACTTC	CASSYGLAGMETQYF
TRBV27	-	16	TRBJ2-1	-	TGTGCCACCCGCAAGGCGGGCGTCCCTGTACGGGGTGAGCAGTTCTTC	CATRKAGVPVRGEQFF
TRBV19	-	13	TRBJ2-2	-	TGTGCCAGGGGGACACCGAACACCGGGGAGCTGTTTTTT	CARGTPNTGELFF
TRBV5-1	-	14	TRBJ2-5	-	TGCGCCAGCAGGCTTTCTTGGAGATCGGAGACCCAGTACTTC	CASRLSWRSETQYF
TRBV4-1	-	15	TRBJ2-7	TRBD2	TGCGCCAGCAGCCAGTCAGCGGGGGGGCCCTACGAGCAGTACTTC	CASSQSAGGPYEQYF
TRBV6-6	-	16	TRBJ2-7	TRBD2	TGTGCCAGCAGCCGAACACTAGCGGGGTTCACCTACGAGCAGTACTTC	CASSRTLAGFTYEQYF
TRBV27	-	13	TRBJ1-2	-	TGTGCCAGCAGCCTAACACGGGACAATGGCTACACCTTC	CASSLTRDNGYTF
TRBV2	-	15	TRBJ2-2	-	TGTGCCAGCAGTGAGCTCCAGGGGAGAACCGGGGAGCTGTTTTTT	CASSELQGRTGELFF
TRBV7-3	-	12	TRBJ2-2	-	TGTGCCAGCAGCTCACTAGGGGGGGAGCTGTTTTTT	CASSSLGGELFF
TRBV5-1	-	15	TRBJ2-7	TRBD1	TGCGCCAGCAGCTTAACAGGGGAATCGGGCTACGAGCAGTACTTC	CASSLTGESGYEQYF
TRBV29-1	-	15	TRBJ1-2	TRBD1	TGCAGCGTCTATAACGGGGGGACAGGGGAAAATGGCTACACCTTC	CSVYNGGTGENGYTF
TRBV2	-	12	TRBJ1-1	TRBD1	TGTGCCAGCGGGACAGGTTCCACTGAAGCTTTCTTT	CASGTGSTEAFF
TRBV7-2	-	14	TRBJ2-7	-	TGTGCCAGCAGCTTAGTACCGAGCCGGGACGAGCAGTACTTC	CASSLVPSRDEQYF
TRBV9	-	14	TRBJ2-3	-	TGTGCCAGCAGCGTAGATGGCGGTAGAGATACGCAGTATTTT	CASSVDGGRDTQYF